This TCR beta chain was sequenced for a study of shared clonotypes between healthy human individuals. Broader study findings: Only a few donors were included, so the genetic and exposure-history diversity represented was limited.

Genomic DNA of each subset was evenly split across several immunoSEQ plates. Measured with immunoSEQ multiplex PCR; TCRdb has only the in-frame clones, and not every one. The repertoire holds tens of thousands of clones, with about 65% as singletons. V shed 5 bases and J shed 0 bases, with 5 bases lying between them. The CDR3 runs to 12 residues. Germline CDR1 MDHEN, CDR2 SYDVKM. Remarks on this clone: Antigen unknown. Within the sample, other DNA sequences also encode this same CDR3.

The sequencing sample was made of memory CD8+ T cells sorted from blood. The subset: CD45RO+ cells pooled with CCR7-negative TemRA cells. The rearrangement links TRBV28 to TRBJ2-7; D is uncertain. The receptor comes from a man aged 25-45 years in good health. CDR3 region: CASSSFSYEQYF. In DNA form, the CDR3 reads TGTGCCAGCAGTAGTTTCTCCTACGAGCAGTACTTC.